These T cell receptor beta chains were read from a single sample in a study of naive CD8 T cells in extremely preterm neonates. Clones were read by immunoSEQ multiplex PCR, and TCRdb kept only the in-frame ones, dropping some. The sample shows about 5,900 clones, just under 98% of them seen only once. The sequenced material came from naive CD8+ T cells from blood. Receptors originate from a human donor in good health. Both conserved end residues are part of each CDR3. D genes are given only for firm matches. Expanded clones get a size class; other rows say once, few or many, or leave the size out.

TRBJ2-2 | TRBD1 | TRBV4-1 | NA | CASSHRGQGSQFTGELFF | TGCGCCAGCAGCCACCGGGGACAGGGGTCTCAGTTCACCGGGGAGCTGTTTTTT
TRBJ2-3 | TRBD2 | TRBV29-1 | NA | CSVEPLSVAGTDTQYF | TGCAGCGTTGAACCCCTATCGGTAGCGGGAACAGATACGCAGTATTTT
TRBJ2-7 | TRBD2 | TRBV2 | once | CASRGTSGRSYEQYF | TGTGCCAGCAGGGGGACTAGCGGGAGATCCTACGAGCAGTACTTC
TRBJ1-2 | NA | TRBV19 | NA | CASSTWTGNYGYTF | TGTGCCAGTTCTACTTGGACGGGGAACTATGGCTACACCTTC
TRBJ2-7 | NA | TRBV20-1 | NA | CSARSTEQYF | TGCAGTGCTAGGTCTACCGAGCAGTACTTC
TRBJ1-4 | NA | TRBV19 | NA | CASSSVEKLFF | TGTGCCAGTAGTTCGGTAGAAAAACTGTTTTTT
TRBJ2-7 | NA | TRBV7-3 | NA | CASSLMAGASYEQYF | TGTGCCAGCAGCTTGATGGCAGGGGCCTCCTACGAGCAGTACTTC
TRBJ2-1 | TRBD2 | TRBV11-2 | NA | CASSFMGGSSYNEQFF | TGTGCCAGCAGCTTCATGGGCGGGAGCTCCTACAATGAGCAGTTCTTC
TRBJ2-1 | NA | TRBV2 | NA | CASSEHVLVAGNEQFF | TGTGCCAGCAGTGAACATGTCCTCGTTGCGGGAAATGAGCAGTTCTTC
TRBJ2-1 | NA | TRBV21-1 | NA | CASSKRTSGRPTTGNEQFF | TGTGCCAGCAGCAAACGGACTAGCGGGAGGCCTACGACAGGCAATGAGCAGTTCTTC
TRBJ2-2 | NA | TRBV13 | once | CASSERLSTGELFF | TGTGCCAGCAGCGAGCGACTATCAACCGGGGAGCTGTTTTTT
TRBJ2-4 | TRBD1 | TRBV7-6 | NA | CASSPRTGGDIQYF | TGTGCCAGCAGCCCCCGGACAGGGGGGGACATTCAGTACTTC
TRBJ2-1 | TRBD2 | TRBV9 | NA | CASARTSGDSSYNEQFF | TGTGCCAGTGCGAGGACTAGCGGGGACAGCTCCTACAATGAGCAGTTCTTC
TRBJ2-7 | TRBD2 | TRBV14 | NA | CASSVAGGRTGEQYF | TGTGCCAGCAGCGTAGCGGGAGGCCGTACGGGCGAGCAGTACTTC
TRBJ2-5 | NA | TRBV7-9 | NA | CASSGGQSQETQYF | TGTGCCAGCAGCGGAGGACAGAGCCAAGAGACCCAGTACTTC
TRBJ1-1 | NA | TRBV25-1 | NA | CASEQGEAFF | TGTGCCAGCGAGCAGGGGGAAGCTTTCTTT
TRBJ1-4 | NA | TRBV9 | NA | CASSAKGLSNEKLFF | TGTGCCAGCAGCGCAAAGGGACTATCTAATGAAAAACTGTTTTTT
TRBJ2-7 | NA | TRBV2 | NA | CASSVRDNNYEQYF | TGTGCCAGCAGCGTCCGGGACAATAACTACGAGCAGTACTTC
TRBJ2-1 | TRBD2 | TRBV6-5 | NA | CASRITSGSNEQFF | TGTGCCAGCAGGATCACTAGCGGGAGCAATGAGCAGTTCTTC
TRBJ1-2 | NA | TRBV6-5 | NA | CASSYSTGIGYTF | TGTGCCAGCAGTTACTCGACGGGGATCGGCTACACCTTC
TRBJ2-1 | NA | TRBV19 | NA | CASSSRTEHEQFF | TGTGCCAGTAGTTCCCGGACAGAACATGAGCAGTTCTTC
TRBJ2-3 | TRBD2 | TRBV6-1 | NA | CASSEAASGYTDTQYF | TGTGCCAGCAGTGAAGCGGCTAGCGGATACACAGATACGCAGTATTTT
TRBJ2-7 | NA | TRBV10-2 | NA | CASSEPSTILNEQYF | TGCGCCAGCAGTGAGCCCTCGACAATCCTGAACGAGCAGTACTTC
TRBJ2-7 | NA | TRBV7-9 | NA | CASSRPGHQGEQYF | TGTGCCAGCAGCAGGCCGGGACACCAGGGAGAGCAGTACTTC
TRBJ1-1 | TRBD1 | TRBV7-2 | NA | CASSLVAGGNTEAFF | TGTGCCAGCAGCTTAGTGGCAGGGGGGAACACTGAAGCTTTCTTT
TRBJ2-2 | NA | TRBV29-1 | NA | CSVEWPDYTGELFF | TGCAGCGTTGAATGGCCGGACTACACCGGGGAGCTGTTTTTT
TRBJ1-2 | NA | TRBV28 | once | CASSLIRVLGYTF | TGTGCCAGCAGTTTAATTCGCGTACTTGGCTACACCTTC
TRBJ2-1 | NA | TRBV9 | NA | CASSVGGSLGEQFF | TGTGCCAGCAGCGTAGGAGGGAGCTTAGGGGAGCAGTTCTTC
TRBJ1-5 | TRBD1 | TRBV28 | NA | CASSLTRQGWLQPQHF | TGTGCCAGCAGTTTAACACGACAGGGATGGCTACAGCCCCAGCATTTT
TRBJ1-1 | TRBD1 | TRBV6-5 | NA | CASSNRQGATEAFF | TGTGCCAGCAGTAATAGACAGGGGGCCACTGAAGCTTTCTTT
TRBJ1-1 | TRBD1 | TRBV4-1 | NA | CASSPGQGAGTEAFF | TGCGCCAGCAGCCCGGGACAGGGGGCAGGAACTGAAGCTTTCTTT
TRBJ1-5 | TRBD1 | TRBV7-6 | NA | CASSPGGWGQPQHF | TGTGCCAGCAGTCCAGGGGGCTGGGGTCAGCCCCAGCATTTT
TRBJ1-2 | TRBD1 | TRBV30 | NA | CACSIRKDRDYGYTF | TGTGCCTGCAGCATTCGCAAAGACAGGGACTATGGCTACACCTTC
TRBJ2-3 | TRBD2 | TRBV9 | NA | CASSVGLAETDTQYF | TGTGCCAGCAGCGTGGGCCTAGCGGAAACAGATACGCAGTATTTT
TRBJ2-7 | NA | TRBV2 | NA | CASSEGLALYEQYF | TGTGCCAGCAGTGAAGGCCTCGCACTCTACGAGCAGTACTTC
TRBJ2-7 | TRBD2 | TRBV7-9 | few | CASSLPGRGVEQYF | TGTGCCAGCAGCTTACCCGGACGGGGGGTCGAGCAGTACTTC
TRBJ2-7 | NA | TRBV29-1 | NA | CSVEGGHSYEQYF | TGCAGCGTTGAAGGAGGTCATTCCTACGAGCAGTACTTC
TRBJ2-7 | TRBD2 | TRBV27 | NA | CASSIAGESYEQYF | TGTGCCAGCAGCATAGCGGGAGAGAGCTACGAGCAGTACTTC
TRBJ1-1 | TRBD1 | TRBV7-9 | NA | CASSLDRGMTEAFF | TGTGCCAGCAGCTTAGACAGGGGAATGACTGAAGCTTTCTTT
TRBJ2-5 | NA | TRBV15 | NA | CATSILRGNPAEETQYF | TGTGCCACCAGCATACTTAGGGGGAACCCCGCCGAAGAGACCCAGTACTTC
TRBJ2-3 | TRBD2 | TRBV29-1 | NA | CSVPGLAGEGAADTQYF | TGCAGCGTGCCGGGACTAGCGGGAGAGGGGGCCGCAGATACGCAGTATTTT
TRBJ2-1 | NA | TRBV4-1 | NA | CASSQPARLNEQFF | TGCGCCAGCAGCCAACCTGCGAGGCTAAATGAGCAGTTCTTC
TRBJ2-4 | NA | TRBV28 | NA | CASSSDEGIQYF | TGTGCCAGCAGTTCGGATGAGGGCATTCAGTACTTC
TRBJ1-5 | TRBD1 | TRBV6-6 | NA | CASSSGGGEQPQHF | TGTGCCAGCAGCTCTGGAGGGGGCGAACAGCCCCAGCATTTT
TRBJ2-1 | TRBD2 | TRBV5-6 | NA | CASSLPSGRFNEQFF | TGTGCCAGCAGCTTGCCTAGCGGGAGATTTAATGAGCAGTTCTTC
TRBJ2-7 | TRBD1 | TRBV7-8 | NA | CASSPRGPVEQYF | TGTGCCAGCAGCCCCAGGGGGCCAGTCGAGCAGTACTTC
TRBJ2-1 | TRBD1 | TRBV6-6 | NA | CASSWDSSYNEQFF | TGTGCCAGCAGTTGGGACAGCTCCTACAATGAGCAGTTCTTC
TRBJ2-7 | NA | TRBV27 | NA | CASSLPGSYEQYF | TGTGCCAGCAGTTTACCGGGTTCCTACGAGCAGTACTTC
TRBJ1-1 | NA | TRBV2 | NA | CASSRAVEILNTEAFF | TGTGCCAGCTCGAGGGCCGTCGAGATTTTGAACACTGAAGCTTTCTTT
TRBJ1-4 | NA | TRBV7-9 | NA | CASSLAPGYATNEKLFF | TGTGCCAGCAGCTTAGCCCCAGGGTATGCAACTAATGAAAAACTGTTTTTT
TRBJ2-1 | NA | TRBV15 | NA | CATSSSLEGEGEQFF | TGTGCCACCAGCAGTTCCTTGGAGGGGGAGGGGGAGCAGTTCTTC
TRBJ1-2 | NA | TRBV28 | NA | CASSFGAGYGYTF | TGTGCCAGCAGTTTTGGGGCAGGATATGGCTACACCTTC
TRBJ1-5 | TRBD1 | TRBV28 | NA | CASTLDRGNNQPQHF | TGTGCCAGCACCTTGGACAGGGGCAATAATCAGCCCCAGCATTTT
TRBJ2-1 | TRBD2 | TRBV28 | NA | CASSFVPLDYSLAGSSYNEQFF | TGTGCCAGCAGTTTTGTCCCTCTTGACTATAGCCTAGCGGGTAGCTCCTACAATGAGCAGTTCTTC
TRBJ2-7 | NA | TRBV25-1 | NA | CASRKSSSSAYEQYF | TGTGCCAGCAGAAAATCTTCAAGTTCCGCCTACGAGCAGTACTTC
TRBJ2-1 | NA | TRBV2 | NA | CASSELSTEQFF | TGTGCCAGCAGTGAGCTGTCTACTGAGCAGTTCTTC
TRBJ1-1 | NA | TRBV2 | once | CASSDALGAEAFF | TGTGCCAGCAGTGACGCCCTGGGAGCTGAAGCTTTCTTT